These 30 T cell receptor beta chains were all obtained from the same sample, sequenced in a study of regulatory T cells in long-lasting Graves disease. This sample's time point: newly diagnosed GD, antithyroid drugs for less than 3 months. PBMCs were the source of the RNA used for TCR sequencing. CDR3-region Arm-PCR and iRepertoire HTBI primers produced the TCR beta libraries. Each CDR3 protein gets one entry after TCRdb re-called the multiplex PCR reads with MiXCR. The data show 250,000 or so distinct CDR3 sequences, more than 15% seen once. These data were also filed under a second study, of T cells in Graves' hyperthyroidism and ophthalmopathy.

The specimen was peripheral blood mononuclear cells (PBMCs), collected at new diagnosis, from a patient treated with antithyroid drugs. These TCRs come from a woman in her twenties or thirties with Graves disease.

In this sample, this clonotype turned up many times. The rearrangement joins TRBV6-5 to TRBJ2-2; TRBD1 is a possible D gene (6 bases). Trimming pared 3 bases from V and 7 bases from J, leaving 18 bases between. The CDR3 spans 16 residues. Germline-derived CDR1 and CDR2 are MNHEY and SVGAGI. CDR3 nucleotides: TGTGCCAGCAGTTATGGGACACACCCGGATGGCGGGGAGCTGTTTTTT. Its protein product is CASSYGTHPDGGELFF.

Concerning this clonotype itself: A far more abundant clone sits one base away, making this likely a read error. The conserved phenylalanine or tryptophan is not found at the CDR3 terminus, so this likely reflects a read error. The chain recombines TRBV11-1 with TRBJ1-1; D possibly corresponds to TRBD1 (5 bases). V lost 1 base to trimming and J lost 4 bases, with 7 bases between them. The germline CDR1 and CDR2 sequences are SGHAT and FQDESV (reference sequence). This CDR3 comprises 13 residues. DNA of the CDR3: TGTGCCAGCAGCTTAGGGGGACGCACTGAAGCTTTCCTT. This translates into CASSLGGRTEAFL.

J is TRBJ2-4 and V is TRBV7-9; D is perhaps TRBD1 (5 bases). This CDR3 region has 19 residues. V was shortened by 1 base and J by 0 bases, with 19 bases between the two germline ends. The germline gives CDR1 SEHNR, CDR2 FQNEAQ (reference sequence). The CDR3 DNA follows: TGTGCCAGCAGCTTAGTATCGACAGCCGATGCACTAGCCAAAAACATTCAGTACTTC. It translates to CASSLVSTADALAKNIQYF.

This clonotype came up many times. The CDR3 protein is CASSRGGRGAAGELFF. CDR3 in DNA: TGCGCCAGCAGCCGGGGTGGCAGGGGCGCAGCCGGGGAGCTGTTTTTT. The chain has TRBV4-1 and TRBJ2-2, with D perhaps matching TRBD1 (6 bases). V was shortened by 4 bases and J by 6 bases, with 18 bases between the two germline ends. The V gene's germline CDR1 is MGHRA and CDR2 YSYEKL. This CDR3 contains 16 residues.

The table lists this clonotype with many counts. The V gene is TRBV9, the J gene TRBJ1-4; D unresolved. Germline V lookup: CDR1 SGDLS, CDR2 YYNGEE. CDR3 length equals 14 residues. Trimming took off 3 bases at V and 6 bases at J, with 12 bases between the two ends. The CDR3 bases are TGTGCCAGCAGCGAGGATGGGCTGGATGAAAAACTGTTTTTT. Encoded protein: CASSEDGLDEKLFF.

The sample holds many counts of this clonotype. The chain combines TRBV7-9 with TRBJ1-1, with unresolved D. V dropped 2 bases and J dropped 3 bases, with 7 bases sitting between them. CDR1 is SEHNR and CDR2 is FQNEAQ in the germline V gene (reference sequence). This CDR3 contains 13 residues. CDR3 sequence reads: CASSLNLYTEAFF. The CDR3 DNA follows: TGTGCCAGCAGCTTAAATCTGTACACTGAAGCTTTCTTT.

There are many counts of this clonotype. The V and J genes are TRBV2 and TRBJ1-1, with D possibly TRBD1 on 5 matching bases. This CDR3 region has 12 residues. Deletions cut 6 bases from V and 7 bases from J, with 12 bases between. CDR1 and CDR2 (germline): SNHLY, FYNNEI. CDR3 nucleotides: TGTGCCAGCAGGGGCATGGGACGTGAAGCTTTCTTT. This sequence encodes CASRGMGREAFF. Using reference TRBV2 and TRBJ1-1 for the parts outside the CDR3, the full variable domain is EPEVTQTPSHQVTQMGQEVILRCVPISNHLYFYWYRQILGQKVEFLVSFYNNEISEKSEIFDDQFSVERPDGSNFTLKIRSTKLEDSAMYFCASRGMGREAFFGQGTRLTVV.

This clonotype appeared a few times. The V call is TRBV7-9, the J call TRBJ2-7, with 8 bases that match TRBD1. This CDR3 is 13 amino acids long. The trim removed 3 bases at V and 5 bases at J, leaving 3 bases unmatched. Germline V gene lookup returns CDR1 SEHNR and CDR2 FQNEAQ (reference sequence). This CDR3 reads CASSLTGADEQYF. DNA of the CDR3: TGTGCCAGCAGCTTGACAGGGGCCGACGAGCAGTACTTC. Combining the CDR3 with reference TRBV7-9 and TRBJ2-7 gives the whole variable domain DTGVSQNPRHKITKRGQNVTFRCDPISEHNRLYWYRQTLGQGPEFLTYFQNEAQLEKSRLLSDRFSAERPKGSFSTLEIQRTEQGDSAMYLCASSLTGADEQYFGPGTRLTVT.

This clonotype was recorded a few times. V and J are TRBV24-1 and TRBJ2-3; 8 bases are a match to TRBD1. Germline values: CDR1 KGHDR, CDR2 SFDVKD. Unmatched junction bases numbered 5, after V lost 1 base and J lost 3 bases. The CDR3 totals 16 residues. CDR3: CATSDFGQGATDTQYF. In DNA, the CDR3 is TGTGCCACCAGTGATTTCGGGCAGGGGGCAACAGATACGCAGTATTTT.

This clonotype was detected ten times or more. V and J are TRBV2 and TRBJ2-7; 12 nucleotides match TRBD1. Trimming removed 8 bases from V and 6 bases from J; junction bases left unmatched: 5. The CDR3 consists of 13 residues. Germline CDR1 reads SNHLY; CDR2 reads FYNNEI. The CDR3 sequence: CASGTGGYGEQYF. The CDR3 bases are TGTGCCAGCGGGACAGGGGGCTATGGCGAGCAGTACTTC.

This clonotype appeared a few times. J is TRBJ1-2 and V is TRBV7-9; tentatively, D is TRBD1 (5 bases). The CDR3 covers 17 residues. V lost 4 bases and J 0 bases, leaving 18 bases between the germline ends. Germline CDR1 is SEHNR and CDR2 is FQNEAQ (reference sequence). CDR3 region: CASSSPTRGETNYGYTF. CDR3 DNA: TGTGCCAGCAGCTCCCCGACCAGAGGGGAGACTAACTATGGCTACACCTTC.

This clonotype was counted many times. CDR3 protein: CASSQDPVYYGYTF. As DNA, the CDR3 is TGTGCCAGCAGCCAAGATCCGGTTTACTATGGCTACACCTTC. The chain recombines TRBV4-2 with TRBJ1-2; D remains unclear. The ends were cut back, 0 bases at V and 3 bases at J, with 8 bases in the middle. Per the germline V gene, CDR1 is LGHNA and CDR2 is YNFKEQ. The CDR3 contains 14 residues.

In its sample, this clonotype was seen many times. The chain links TRBV27 to TRBJ2-2, with D perhaps assigned TRBD1 or TRBD2 (7 bases each). The germline V and J ends were trimmed by 5 bases and 3 bases, with 19 bases remaining between them. Germline V gene sequence: CDR1 MNHEY, CDR2 SMNVEV (reference sequence). The CDR3 covers 17 residues. CDR3 sequence: CASSPPRGGQDTGELFF. Here the CDR3 DNA reads TGTGCCAGCAGTCCTCCCAGGGGGGGGCAGGACACCGGGGAGCTGTTTTTT.

Ten or more counts support this clonotype. The rearrangement links TRBV20-1 to TRBJ1-5, with 7 nucleotides matching TRBD1. After removal of 5 bases from V and 2 bases from J, the junction contained 3 bases not matched to a gene. CDR3 length: 13 residues. CDR1 DFQATT and CDR2 SNEGSKA come from the germline V gene (reference sequence). As DNA, the CDR3 is TGCAGTGCTCACAGGGGCGGCAATCAGCCCCAGCATTTT. Residues: CSAHRGGNQPQHF.

Note on this clonotype: This may stem from a read error, because a much larger clone lies one nucleotide away. The rearrangement joins TRBV27 to TRBJ2-1; TRBD1 matches at 9 bases. The germline gives CDR1 MNHEY, CDR2 SMNVEV (reference sequence). With V trimmed by 10 bases and J by 10 bases, 14 bases remained unmatched. This CDR3 comprises 14 residues. In nucleotides, the CDR3 is TGTGCCACCACCCGGGACAGGGCGTCCTACGAGCAGTTCTTC. Translation: CATTRDRASYEQFF.

The chain has TRBV9 and TRBJ1-6; D is unresolved. There are 15 residues in the CDR3. Trimming left V 0 bases short and J 6 bases short, with 10 bases between. Germline V CDR1 and CDR2: SGDLS, YYNGEE. The CDR3 protein is CASSVGSASNSPLHF. For the CDR3, the DNA is TGTGCCAGCAGCGTAGGGTCAGCTTCTAATTCACCCCTCCACTTT.

About this clonotype itself: The junction differs from germline at one of its ends, possibly a read error. J is TRBJ1-2 and V is TRBV29-1, with D possibly being TRBD1 (5 bases). Germline V CDR1 and CDR2: SQVTM, ANQGSEA. The CDR3 is 13 residues long. The CDR3 DNA is TGCAGCGCCCCGACAGTGACGAACTATGGCTACATCTTC. Protein sequence: CSAPTVTNYGYIF. The full variable domain, completed using reference TRBV29-1 and TRBJ1-2, is SAVISQKPSRDICQRGTSLTIQCQVDSQVTMMFWYRQQPGQSLTLIATANQGSEATYESGFVIDKFPISRPNLTFSTLTVSNMSPEDSSIYLCSAPTVTNYGYIFGSGTRLTVV.

This clonotype was observed a few times. The chain employs TRBV6-1 and TRBJ1-3; TRBD1 might be the D (6 bases). Germline lookup yields CDR1 MNHNS and CDR2 SASEGT. The V gene lost 2 bases and the J gene lost 2 bases, with 10 bases spanning the gap. The CDR3 consists of 15 residues. The CDR3 nucleotides are TGTGCCAGCAGTGAACGGGGGCGGGCTGGAAACACCATATATTTT. Amino acid sequence: CASSERGRAGNTIYF.

This clonotype came up many times. This chain links TRBV6-1 with TRBJ2-5; 8 bases line up with TRBD1. V gave up 4 bases and J gave up 6 bases; unmatched junction bases: 16. Germline V gives CDR1 MNHNS, CDR2 SASEGT. The CDR3 has 17 residues. CDR3 nucleotides: TGTGCCAGCAGTGTTGGGACAGGCGCCCTGTCTGGCCAGACCCAGTACTTC. Translating it yields CASSVGTGALSGQTQYF.

This clonotype was found many times. The chain couples TRBV6-1 to TRBJ1-5, with no clear D. The CDR3 covers 15 residues. The V gene's germline CDR1 is MNHNS and CDR2 SASEGT. Trimming removed 7 bases from V and 0 bases from J, with 13 bases in between. The CDR3 protein is CASKRGLDSNQPQHF. DNA of the CDR3: TGTGCCAGCAAGAGAGGGCTAGATAGCAATCAGCCCCAGCATTTT.

About this clonotype: A far larger clone is just one base off, so this is likely a read error. V gene TRBV11-2 combines with J gene TRBJ1-1; maybe TRBD1 (5 bases). This CDR3 is 14 amino acids long. Trimming cost V 5 bases and J 1 base, with 11 bases left between them. CDR1 is SGHAT and CDR2 is FQNNGV in the germline V gene. The CDR3 DNA sequence: TGTGCCAGCAGCGCGGGACGGAGGAACACTGAAGCTTTCTTT. This codes for CASSAGRRNTEAFF.

This clonotype was observed a few times. The rearrangement links TRBV7-2 to TRBJ1-5; 7 bases are a match to TRBD1. Germline-derived CDR1 and CDR2 are SGHTA and FQGNSA. V dropped 5 bases and J dropped 7; count of bases not matched to a gene: 5. This CDR3 contains 13 residues. CDR3 residues: CASSPTGVQPQHF. CDR3 coding DNA: TGTGCCAGCAGCCCAACAGGGGTGCAGCCCCAGCATTTT.

This clonotype was detected ten times or more. The chain couples TRBV7-9 to TRBJ1-1, with D tentatively TRBD1 (6 bases). The germline V and J ends were trimmed by 0 bases and 1 base, with 9 bases remaining between them. CDR1 is SEHNR, CDR2 FQNEAQ, per germline (reference sequence). The CDR3 extends over 15 amino acids. CDR3: CASSLAQTGNTEAFF. In DNA, the CDR3 is TGTGCCAGCAGCTTAGCACAGACAGGGAACACTGAAGCTTTCTTT.

This clonotype was seen repeatedly, ten times or more. This chain links TRBV20-1 with TRBJ2-7; a possible D gene is TRBD1 (6 bases). The CDR3 length is 13 residues. Trimming took 3 bases from V and 3 from J, leaving 12 bases between them. Germline CDR1 is DFQATT and CDR2 is SNEGSKA (reference sequence). The chain's CDR3 is CSARDRRSYEQYF. The DNA for the CDR3 is TGCAGTGCTAGGGACAGAAGGAGCTACGAGCAGTACTTC.

The table lists this clonotype with many counts. The CDR3 sequence: CASSLPAYNEQFF. CDR3 DNA: TGCGCCAGCAGCTTACCAGCCTACAATGAGCAGTTCTTC. V and J are TRBV5-1 and TRBJ2-1; D not resolved. The CDR3 has 13 residues. Per germline, CDR1 SGHRS and CDR2 YFSETQ. With 2 bases removed from V and 2 bases from J, the gap between germline ends came to 5 bases.

This clonotype was seen at least ten times. The rearrangement uses TRBV3-1 and TRBJ2-1; tentatively, D is TRBD1 or TRBD2 (6 bases each). The V end lost 4 bases, the J end lost 4 bases, and 14 bases lay between the germline ends. CDR3 length equals 15 residues. Germline V gives CDR1 LGHDT, CDR2 YNNKEL (reference sequence). This chain's CDR3 is CASSLSSGAYNEQFF. The CDR3 nucleotides are TGTGCCAGCAGCCTATCGTCGGGGGCATACAATGAGCAGTTCTTC.

Details on this clonotype: This may be a read error: a much more frequent sequence differs by one nucleotide. The chain is built from TRBV5-1 and TRBJ2-5; 11 bases match TRBD1. Germline loops: CDR1 SGHRS, CDR2 YFSETQ. The CDR3 consists of 13 residues. The CDR3 is CVSGQGARETQYF. The CDR3 nucleotides are TGCGTCAGCGGACAGGGGGCGCGAGAGACCCAGTACTTC.

This clonotype was observed at least ten times. The chain combines TRBV12-3 or TRBV12-4 with TRBJ2-7; the D gene is possibly TRBD1 (6 bases). This CDR3 has 14 amino acids. Trimming took 6 bases from V and 5 from J, leaving 17 bases between them. The CDR3 here is CASSRRFRGDEQYF. CDR3 bases: TGTGCCAGCAGCCGTCGCTTCAGGGGAGACGAGCAGTACTTC.

This clonotype was found a few times. This chain joins TRBV15 and TRBJ1-1; D call uncertain. V lost 2 bases and J lost 5, with 9 bases in between. This CDR3 comprises 13 residues. Germline V gene sequence: CDR1 LNHNV, CDR2 YYDKDF (reference sequence). Here the CDR3 reads CATSRLGGTEAFF. The CDR3 DNA reads as TGTGCCACCAGCAGATTGGGAGGAACTGAAGCTTTCTTT.

Many counts were recorded for this clonotype. The chain couples TRBV29-1 to TRBJ2-2; unclear D gene. Trimming left V 7 bases short and J 7 bases short, with 22 bases between. CDR3 size: 15 residues. Per the germline V gene, CDR1 is SQVTM and CDR2 is ANQGSEA. CDR3 amino acids: CSAAPAEGKGGELFF. In DNA form, the CDR3 reads TGCAGCGCCGCTCCTGCAGAAGGGAAGGGCGGGGAGCTGTTTTTT.